One and the same sample provided the 11 T cell receptor beta chains below, sequenced in a study of Ad26.COV2.S vaccination and SARS-CoV-2 variants. Noted treatment: about 20 received Ad26.COV2.S at low or high dose, single or two shots; a few received placebo; per-sample allocation not given. At day 63 after the first vaccine or placebo injection, samples were drawn. TCRdb keeps only in-frame clones here, not all; method: immunoSEQ multiplex PCR. This sample has about 410,000 clones; approximately 89% occur once, and the top ten carry 1.5% to 2%. The sequenced sample was peripheral blood, obtained in a trial of Ad26.COV2.S vaccine versus placebo. These TCRs come from a person between 18 and 65 years old who received the Ad26.COV2.S COVID-19 vaccine or a placebo.

The chain is built from TRBV6-6 and TRBJ1-4; 7 bases map to TRBD1. Unmatched junction bases numbered 8, after V lost 5 bases and J lost 5 bases. The germline V gene encodes CDR1 MNHNY and CDR2 SVGAGI (reference sequence). The CDR3 contains 15 residues. The DNA of the CDR3 is TGTGCCAGCAGTCCTCGGGACAGCGGGAATGAAAAACTGTTTTTT. Translation: CASSPRDSGNEKLFF.

The gene calls are TRBV7-2 and TRBJ2-2; tentative D call: TRBD1 (6 bases). The V gene lost 5 bases and the J gene lost 1 base, with 11 bases spanning the gap. Germline V gives CDR1 SGHTA, CDR2 FQGNSA. The CDR3 consists of 15 residues. DNA for the CDR3: TGTGCCAGCAGCGAGTTGGGACAGAACACCGGGGAGCTGTTTTTT. Protein sequence: CASSELGQNTGELFF.

The rearrangement joins TRBV9 to TRBJ2-3, with 7 positions matching TRBD2. The germline V gene encodes CDR1 SGDLS and CDR2 YYNGEE. Losses at the gene ends were 5 bases for V and 4 bases for J; bases not matched to a gene: 7. The CDR3 runs 14 residues. The DNA for the CDR3 is TGTGCCAGCAGGGATGAGCGGGGCGCAGATACGCAGTATTTT. The encoded protein is CASRDERGADTQYF.

The chain is built from TRBV7-2 and TRBJ2-1; maybe TRBD1 (6 bases). Trimming took off 0 bases at V and 4 bases at J, with 13 bases between the two ends. Germline V CDR1 and CDR2: SGHTA, FQGNSA. CDR3 length equals 16 residues. CDR3 in DNA: TGTGCCAGCAGCTTAGCTCAGGGGCTCAGATACAATGAGCAGTTCTTC. It specifies CASSLAQGLRYNEQFF.

For this clone: The same CDR3 arises from other DNA sequences in this sample as well. The gene calls are TRBV12-3 or TRBV12-4 and TRBJ2-5; no clear D. The CDR3 spans 11 residues. With 4 bases removed from V and 3 bases from J, the gap between germline ends came to 3 bases. CDR3 region: CASSSEETQYF. The CDR3 bases are TGTGCCAGCAGTTCCGAAGAGACCCAGTACTTC.

The rearrangement uses TRBV7-8 and TRBJ1-4, with 10 nucleotides matching TRBD1. Germline values: CDR1 SGHVS, CDR2 FQNEAQ. The CDR3 has 17 residues. V lost 3 bases, J lost 7 bases, and 11 bases stayed unmatched. The CDR3 nucleotides read TGTGCCAGCAGCTTGATGACAGGGGGCGCTTCTCTTGAAAAACTGTTTTTT. Protein product: CASSLMTGGASLEKLFF.

The chain uses TRBV30 and TRBJ2-7; tentatively, D is TRBD2 (5 bases). V dropped 0 bases and J dropped 2 bases, with 11 bases sitting between them. The CDR3 has 14 residues. CDR1 is GTSNPN, CDR2 SVGIG, per germline (reference sequence). CDR3 in DNA: TGTGCCTGGAGTGTACGAGTCGGGACCTACGAGCAGTACTTC. It codes for CAWSVRVGTYEQYF.

This clone has just one count. Other DNA variants within this sample encode the same CDR3. The chain combines TRBV6-5 with TRBJ2-7, with D perhaps matching TRBD1 (7 bases). The CDR3 sequence is 14 residues long. CDR1 is MNHEY and CDR2 is SVGAGI in the germline V gene. V was shortened by 7 bases and J by 2 bases, with 15 bases between the two germline ends. CDR3 sequence reads: CASNPAGGPYEQYF. CDR3 nucleotide sequence: TGTGCCAGCAATCCCGCAGGGGGGCCCTACGAGCAGTACTTC.

The gene calls are TRBV28 and TRBJ2-1; 11 bases match TRBD2. The trim removed 4 bases at V and 12 bases at J, leaving 14 bases unmatched. From germline, CDR1 is MDHEN and CDR2 SYDVKM. The CDR3 loop spans 16 amino acids. The CDR3 DNA is TGTGCCAGCAGTTATACACTAGCGGGAGTTTTCAACCCGCAGTTCTTC. Its protein is CASSYTLAGVFNPQFF.

The chain joins TRBV7-9 to TRBJ2-5; 7 positions agree with TRBD1. There are 17 residues in the CDR3. CDR1 is SEHNR, CDR2 FQNEAQ, per germline (reference sequence). The V gene end was trimmed by 5 bases and the J gene end by 0 bases; junction bases not matched to a gene: 12. CDR3 residues: CASSTNPTGIYQETQYF. The CDR3 DNA follows: TGTGCCAGCAGCACAAACCCGACAGGGATCTACCAAGAGACCCAGTACTTC. Filled out from reference TRBV7-9 and TRBJ2-5, the complete variable domain reads DTGVSQNPRHKITKRGQNVTFRCDPISEHNRLYWYRQTLGQGPEFLTYFQNEAQLEKSRLLSDRFSAERPKGSFSTLEIQRTEQGDSAMYLCASSTNPTGIYQETQYFGPGTRLLVL.

The chain recombines TRBV2 with TRBJ2-7; 9 bases align to TRBD1. The CDR3 totals 13 residues. Germline loops: CDR1 SNHLY, CDR2 FYNNEI. The trim removed 10 bases at V and 2 bases at J, leaving 6 bases unmatched. CDR3 nucleotide sequence: TGTGCCACCGGACAGGGGTCTACCTACGAGCAGTACTTC. Protein product: CATGQGSTYEQYF.